Following are 23 T cell receptor beta chains from one sample sequenced in a study of T-cell reconstitution after alpha-beta-depleted transplantation in children. Preparation of the TCRbeta library was carried out with unique molecular identifiers. TCRdb reprocessed the PCR reads with MiXCR, giving one entry per CDR3 protein. In the table there are hundreds of thousands of distinct CDR3 sequences, around 16% of which are singletons. The input for sequencing was PBMCs from the stem cell graft donor, taken from the stem cell graft. These TCRs come from a human donor who donated a stem cell graft to a child with acute myeloid leukemia.

This chain connects TRBV12-3 or TRBV12-4 to TRBJ2-5; TRBD1 might be the D (6 bases). The CDR3 has 14 residues. Trimming pared 5 bases from V and 4 bases from J, leaving 14 bases between. The CDR3 DNA follows: TGTGCCAGCAGTCCGCAGGGGCCCACAGAGACCCAGTACTTC. Amino acids: CASSPQGPTETQYF.

The chain recombines TRBV13 with TRBJ2-7, with TRBD1 as a possible D gene (6 bases). CDR1 is PRHDT and CDR2 is FYEKMQ in the germline V gene (reference sequence). Trimming removed 4 bases from V and 7 bases from J, with 14 bases in between. This CDR3 is 13 amino acids long. The CDR3 nucleotides read TGTGCCAGCAGCTCCTCGACAGGTTTAGAGCAGTACGTC. Translated: CASSSSTGLEQYV.

This clonotype has a count of ten or more. The chain couples TRBV20-1 to TRBJ1-2, with 8 bases that match TRBD1. Germline assignment: CDR1 DFQATT and CDR2 SNEGSKA (reference sequence). This CDR3 contains 16 residues. Trimming at V came to 2 bases and at J to 4 bases, leaving 12 bases not matched to a gene. The CDR3 loop reads CSARIGRGRDIYGYTF. In nucleotides, the CDR3 is TGCAGTGCTAGAATTGGCAGGGGGCGGGATATCTATGGCTACACCTTC.

This clonotype occurred many times. This rearrangement joins TRBV12-3 or TRBV12-4 to TRBJ2-1; 9 bases line up with TRBD1. The CDR3 consists of 15 residues. J lost 5 bases, V lost 6 bases, and 8 bases had no gene match. The CDR3 DNA follows: TGTGCCAGCAGCCGGGACAGGGAGGTCAACAATGAGCAGTTCTTC. It is translated as CASSRDREVNNEQFF.

This clonotype was counted many times. The CDR3 region has the DNA TGTGCCAGCAGCTTAGGTCCGGGCGCGGGCTATGGCTACACCTTC. Protein: CASSLGPGAGYGYTF. V and J are TRBV7-2 and TRBJ1-2; no reliable D call. V was shortened by 1 base and J by 4 bases, with 13 bases between the two germline ends. CDR3 size: 15 residues. CDR1 is SGHTA, CDR2 FQGNSA, per germline.

In this sample, this clonotype turned up a few times. This rearrangement joins TRBV7-2 to TRBJ2-7; no clear D gene. Germline V gene sequence: CDR1 SGHTA, CDR2 FQGNSA. With 2 bases removed from V and 6 bases from J, the gap between germline ends came to 17 bases. This CDR3 is 15 amino acids long. CDR3 nucleotide sequence: TGTGCCAGCAGCTTATCAGAAGGGCCTGCGTTCGAGCAGTACGTC. Translated: CASSLSEGPAFEQYV.

The table lists this clonotype with many counts. This chain links TRBV5-1 with TRBJ2-7; D is perhaps TRBD2 (5 bases). With 5 bases removed from V and 0 bases from J, the gap between germline ends came to 18 bases. Germline CDR1 and CDR2: SGHRS and YFSETQ. The CDR3 sequence is 16 residues long. The CDR3 DNA is TGCGCCAGCAGACCTCCGGGGATCCTGAGCTCCTACGAGCAGTACTTC. Protein product: CASRPPGILSSYEQYF.

This clonotype was counted many times. The CDR3 loop reads CSVVMPSGGAVYNEQFF. In DNA, the CDR3 is TGCAGCGTTGTAATGCCTAGCGGGGGGGCAGTCTACAATGAGCAGTTCTTC. The chain combines TRBV29-1 with TRBJ2-1; 12 nucleotides align to TRBD2. With V trimmed by 4 bases and J by 3 bases, 10 bases remained unmatched. The germline CDR1 and CDR2 sequences are SQVTM and ANQGSEA. The length of the CDR3 is 17 residues.

This clonotype has at least ten counts. The chain carries TRBV7-2 and TRBJ2-1, with D possibly TRBD2 on 6 matching bases. With 5 bases removed from V and 8 bases from J, the gap between germline ends came to 19 bases. Looked up from germline, CDR1 is SGHTA and CDR2 is FQGNSA. This CDR3 spans 15 amino acids. CDR3 amino acids: CASSQEGPSFDEQFF. In DNA, the CDR3 is TGTGCCAGCAGCCAGGAGGGCCCTAGTTTCGATGAGCAGTTCTTC. Supplemented by reference TRBV7-2 and TRBJ2-1, the full variable domain reads GAGVSQSPSNKVTEKGKDVELRCDPISGHTALYWYRQSLGQGLEFLIYFQGNSAPDKSGLPSDRFSAERTGGSVSTLTIQRTQQEDSAVYLCASSQEGPSFDEQFFGPGTRLTVL.

A few counts support this clonotype. CDR3 in amino acids: CASSLVGRRASYNEQFF. CDR3 DNA sequence: TGCGCCAGCAGCTTGGTAGGCCGTCGGGCCTCCTACAATGAGCAGTTCTTC. This rearrangement joins TRBV5-1 to TRBJ2-1; D remains ambiguous. V was trimmed by 0 bases and J by 0 bases, leaving 13 bases between them. The germline CDR1 and CDR2 sequences are SGHRS and YFSETQ. This CDR3 has 17 amino acids.

This clonotype has ten or more counts. This sequence joins TRBV20-1 and TRBJ1-5; no reliable D call. CDR3 length: 16 residues. Germline lookup yields CDR1 DFQATT and CDR2 SNEGSKA (reference sequence). V was cut by 4 bases and J by 0 bases, with 16 bases left in between. The CDR3 sequence is CSATQRPGGSNQPQHF. In DNA, the CDR3 is TGCAGTGCTACCCAGAGGCCAGGCGGTAGCAATCAGCCCCAGCATTTT.

This clonotype was observed many times. V usage is TRBV7-9 and J usage is TRBJ1-2, with 8 positions matching TRBD1. V was clipped by 11 bases and J by 6 bases; unmatched bases: 8. The germline V gene encodes CDR1 SEHNR and CDR2 FQNEAQ (reference sequence). CDR3 size: 12 residues. The CDR3, as DNA: TGTGCCTTGGACAGGGAGGGCGATGGCTACACCTTC. This encodes CALDREGDGYTF.

This clonotype was recorded many times. The gene calls are TRBV7-6 and TRBJ1-1; the match to TRBD1 covers 12 bases. Germline V gives CDR1 SGHVS, CDR2 FNYEAQ. There are 19 residues in the CDR3. V was pared by 1 base and J by 6 bases, with 15 bases of the junction left unmatched. The CDR3 DNA reads TGTGCCAGCAGCTTAGGGGGCGGGACAGGGGGCGATGAAAGCGCTGAAGCTTTCTTT. Translating it yields CASSLGGGTGGDESAEAFF.

The chain joins TRBV2 to TRBJ2-7; 9 positions agree with TRBD2. Germline V lookup: CDR1 SNHLY, CDR2 FYNNEI. The length of the CDR3 is 14 residues. Trimming removed 10 bases from V and 1 base from J; junction bases left unmatched: 8. DNA of the CDR3: TGTGCCACCCGACCGGGACTAGCTTCCTACGAGCAGTACGTC. Its protein product is CATRPGLASYEQYV.

The J gene is TRBJ1-5, the V gene TRBV7-2; no definite D call. V shed 1 base and J shed 1 base, with 11 bases lying between them. The CDR3 contains 16 residues. Looked up from germline, CDR1 is SGHTA and CDR2 is FQGNSA. The CDR3 region has the DNA TGTGCCAGCAGCTTAGTTTGGGCCAGAAGCAATCAGCCCCAGCATTTT. Protein sequence: CASSLVWARSNQPQHF. Full variable domain (outside the CDR3, taken from reference TRBV7-2 and TRBJ1-5): GAGVSQSPSNKVTEKGKDVELRCDPISGHTALYWYRQSLGQGLEFLIYFQGNSAPDKSGLPSDRFSAERTGGSVSTLTIQRTQQEDSAVYLCASSLVWARSNQPQHFGDGTRLSIL.

J is TRBJ1-5 and V is TRBV12-3 or TRBV12-4; D gene ambiguous. Between the trimmed V and J ends, which lost 3 bases and 3 bases, there was a span of 9 bases. This CDR3 contains 14 residues. This CDR3 is CASSFWSDNQPQHF. DNA for the CDR3: TGTGCCAGCAGTTTTTGGTCGGACAATCAGCCCCAGCATTTT.

This clonotype was recorded at least ten times. An end of the junction does not agree with germline; a read error may underlie this. This chain links TRBV20-1 with TRBJ1-4, with 10 nucleotides matching TRBD1. CDR3 length: 16 amino acids. Germline loops: CDR1 DFQATT, CDR2 SNEGSKA (reference sequence). The CDR3 DNA reads as TGCAGGGCTAGCCCCTTAACCGGGACAGGGGAAGAAAAACTGTTTTTT. It translates to CRASPLTGTGEEKLFF.

This clonotype was counted ten times or more. The chain couples TRBV20-1 to TRBJ2-3, with a possible D match to TRBD2 (5 bases). The ends were cut back, 2 bases at V and 6 bases at J, with 18 bases in the middle. From germline, CDR1 is DFQATT and CDR2 SNEGSKA (reference sequence). This CDR3 is 15 amino acids long. The CDR3 DNA sequence: TGCAGTGCTAGACCTACACGGACTCTTGTGGATACGCAGTATTTT. As protein: CSARPTRTLVDTQYF.

This clonotype came up many times. This chain links TRBV28 with TRBJ2-3; TRBD1 aligns across 7 bases. Trimming at V came to 8 bases and at J to 4 bases, leaving 3 bases not matched to a gene. Germline-derived CDR1 and CDR2 are MDHEN and SYDVKM. The CDR3 has 12 residues. The CDR3 nucleotides are TGTGCCAGCGAGACAGGGTCAGATACGCAGTATTTT. Its protein is CASETGSDTQYF.

This clonotype was counted a few times. This rearrangement joins TRBV7-2 to TRBJ2-3; perhaps TRBD2 as D (6 bases). Germline lookup yields CDR1 SGHTA and CDR2 FQGNSA. The V gene lost 4 bases and the J gene lost 3 bases, with 14 bases spanning the gap. This CDR3 is 15 amino acids long. This CDR3 is CASSWGLPPTDTQYF. CDR3 sequence (DNA): TGTGCCAGCAGCTGGGGACTCCCCCCGACAGATACGCAGTATTTT.

This chain's CDR3 is CASNRAAGGQPQHF. DNA for the CDR3: TGTGCCAGCAACCGGGCCGCGGGAGGTCAGCCCCAGCATTTT. The chain employs TRBV4-2 and TRBJ1-5; no clear D gene. V was shortened by 7 bases and J by 6 bases, with 16 bases between the two germline ends. The CDR3 length is 14 residues. Germline lookup yields CDR1 LGHNA and CDR2 YNFKEQ.

This clonotype was recorded many times. V gene TRBV20-1 combines with J gene TRBJ2-1; 8 bases are shared with TRBD2. Germline V gene data show CDR1 as DFQATT and CDR2 as SNEGSKA (reference sequence). The V and J ends lost 5 bases and 4 bases, in that order; junction bases with no gene match: 13. The CDR3 has 16 amino acids. CDR3 region: CSASPLRGDVYNEQFF. DNA of the CDR3: TGCAGTGCTTCTCCCCTGCGGGGGGATGTTTACAATGAGCAGTTCTTC.

This clonotype was seen once. The chain carries TRBV7-6 and TRBJ2-2; 9 nucleotides agree with TRBD1. V gave up 10 bases and J gave up 0 bases; unmatched junction bases: 15. The CDR3 sequence is 18 residues long. The germline V gene encodes CDR1 SGHVS and CDR2 FNYEAQ. CDR3 residues: CAIVTDRGVNANTGELFF. In nucleotides, the CDR3 is TGTGCCATCGTGACGGACAGGGGAGTTAACGCGAACACCGGGGAGCTGTTTTTT.